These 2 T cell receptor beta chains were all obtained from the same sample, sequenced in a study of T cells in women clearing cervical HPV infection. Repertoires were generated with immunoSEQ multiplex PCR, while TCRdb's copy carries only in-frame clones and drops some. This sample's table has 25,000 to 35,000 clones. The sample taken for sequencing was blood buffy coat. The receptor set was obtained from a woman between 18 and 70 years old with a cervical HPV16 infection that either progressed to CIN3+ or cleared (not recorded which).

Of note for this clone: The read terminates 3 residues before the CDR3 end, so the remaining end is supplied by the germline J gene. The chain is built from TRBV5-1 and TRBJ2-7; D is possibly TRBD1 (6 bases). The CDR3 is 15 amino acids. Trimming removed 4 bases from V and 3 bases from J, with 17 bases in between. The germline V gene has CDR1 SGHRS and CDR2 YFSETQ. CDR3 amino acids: CASSPRSYRDYEQYF. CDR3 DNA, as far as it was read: TGCGCCAGCAGCCCGCGATCTTACAGGGACTACGAG.

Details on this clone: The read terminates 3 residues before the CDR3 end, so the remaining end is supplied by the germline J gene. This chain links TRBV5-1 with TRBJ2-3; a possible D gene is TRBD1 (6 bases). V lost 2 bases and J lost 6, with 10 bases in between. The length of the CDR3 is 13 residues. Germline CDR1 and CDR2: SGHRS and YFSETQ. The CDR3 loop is CASSFWGRDTQYF. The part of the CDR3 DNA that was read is TGCGCCAGCAGCTTTTGGGGGCGGGATACG.